These T cell receptor beta chains were read from a single sample in a study of technical replicates of blood from a few donors. Libraries were prepared by immunoSEQ multiplex PCR; TCRdb keeps only in-frame clonotypes and omits some of them. The repertoire holds 76,000 or so clones, with more than 85% as singletons. The specimen sequenced was T cells isolated from PBMCs. Every receptor here comes from a human donor in good health. Both conserved end residues are part of each CDR3. A D gene is named only where the DNA matches it firmly. Size tells how often a clone was seen (once, few, many) or the class of an expanded clone, and some rows leave it out.

V	J	D	size	DNA	CDR3
TRBV4-1	TRBJ1-5	NA	NA	TGCGCCAGCAGCCCAGTCCCCGGGGGTTTGGGGCAGCCCCAGCATTTT	CASSPVPGGLGQPQHF
TRBV9	TRBJ2-7	TRBD1	NA	TGTGCCAGCAGCGCGACAGGGGTGGAGCAGTACTTC	CASSATGVEQYF
TRBV7-2	TRBJ2-5	NA	NA	TGTGCCAGCAGCTTAGCTAACAGGCGAAGGGCAGAGACCCAGTACTTC	CASSLANRRRAETQYF
TRBV5-1	TRBJ2-1	TRBD2	once	TGCGCCAGCAGCTTGGTCGGGAGGGACTATGAGCAGTTCTTC	CASSLVGRDYEQFF
TRBV4-1	TRBJ2-5	TRBD2	NA	TGCGCCAGCAACCCCTGGGGGGGGAAAGAGACCCAGTACTTC	CASNPWGGKETQYF
TRBV12-5	TRBJ2-1	TRBD1	NA	TGTGCTAGTGCCATTACAGGGGGTTGGGACAATGAGCAGTTCTTC	CASAITGGWDNEQFF
TRBV5-4	TRBJ2-1	TRBD2	NA	TGTGCCAGCAGCCTAGGGACTAGCAGTGAGCAGTTCTTC	CASSLGTSSEQFF
TRBV15	TRBJ1-4	NA	once	TGTGCCACCAGCAGGGGTCGGATAGCGAATGAAAAACTGTTTTTT	CATSRGRIANEKLFF
TRBV28	TRBJ2-7	TRBD2	once	TGTGCCAGCAGTTGGGCCCCTAGCGGAAGGAGCTACGAGCAGTACTTC	CASSWAPSGRSYEQYF
TRBV28	TRBJ2-1	TRBD1	NA	TGTGCCAGCAAACAGGGGGTGAGGGGTGAGCAGTTCTTC	CASKQGVRGEQFF
TRBV11-3	TRBJ2-2	NA	NA	TGTGCCAGCAGCTTAGGAAGCGGAGGGGCCACCGGGGAGCTGTTTTTT	CASSLGSGGATGELFF
TRBV11-3	TRBJ1-3	TRBD1	NA	TGTGCCAGCAGCTCACCAACCCGGGACAGGGGAAACACCATATATTTT	CASSSPTRDRGNTIYF
TRBV4-2	TRBJ2-2	NA	NA	TGTGCCAGCAGCCCGGGACACCGGAACACCGGGGAGCTGTTTTTT	CASSPGHRNTGELFF
TRBV11-1	TRBJ2-1	TRBD1	NA	TGTGCCAGCAGCGGGACAGGGGAGAGGAATGAGCAGTTCTTC	CASSGTGERNEQFF
TRBV10-3	TRBJ2-4	NA	NA	TGTGCCATCAGTGGCGGCCCTCAAAACATTCAGTACTTC	CAISGGPQNIQYF
TRBV5-1	TRBJ2-1	TRBD2	NA	TGCGCCAGCAGCTATCAATGGACTAGCGGAGAAAGGCAGTTCTTC	CASSYQWTSGERQFF
TRBV27	TRBJ1-2	TRBD1	once	TGTGCCAGCAGTATACGGACAGGGGGCGGGAACTATGGCTACACCTTC	CASSIRTGGGNYGYTF
TRBV29-1	TRBJ2-5	NA	NA	TGCAGCGCCACCGGGACACGCCAAGAGACCCAGTACTTC	CSATGTRQETQYF
TRBV7-9	TRBJ2-3	TRBD2	once	TGTGCCAGCAGCTTCGGCCTAGCGGGGGGGATGAGAGATACGCAGTATTTT	CASSFGLAGGMRDTQYF
TRBV14	TRBJ2-7	NA	NA	TGTGCCAGCAGCCAAGGTAATAGCGCCTACTACGAGCAGTACTTC	CASSQGNSAYYEQYF
TRBV13	TRBJ1-2	NA	NA	TGTGCCAGCAGCTTAGCGGGGGGGAACTTCTATGGCTACACCTTC	CASSLAGGNFYGYTF
TRBV29-1	TRBJ1-5	NA	NA	TGCAGCGTGCGAACGGGTTGGAATCAGCCCCAGCATTTT	CSVRTGWNQPQHF
TRBV13	TRBJ2-2	NA	NA	TGTGCCAGCAGCTTAGGTGGGGGAGGTCGCACCGGGGAGCTGTTTTTT	CASSLGGGGRTGELFF
TRBV4-1	TRBJ2-2	TRBD2	NA	TGCGCCAGCAGCCCTAGCGGGAGGGCCGACACCGGGGAGCTGTTTTTT	CASSPSGRADTGELFF
TRBV4-1	TRBJ2-3	NA	NA	TGCGCCAGCAGCCAAGACCCCAGTTGGACAGATACGCAGTATTTT	CASSQDPSWTDTQYF
TRBV6-6	TRBJ2-5	NA	NA	TGTGCCAGCAGTTACTCCCTAGCCAGACAAGAGACCCAGTACTTC	CASSYSLARQETQYF
TRBV11-3	TRBJ2-2	NA	NA	TGTGCCAGCAGCTTCGGCGGGGCGGACACCGGGGAGCTGTTTTTT	CASSFGGADTGELFF
TRBV28	TRBJ1-2	TRBD1	NA	TGTGCCAGCAGACGCCCCGGGACAGGGGGGGCAGGCTACACCTTC	CASRRPGTGGAGYTF
TRBV27	TRBJ2-5	NA	NA	TGTGCCAGCAGTTTAAGGGGTTACCAAGAGACCCAGTACTTC	CASSLRGYQETQYF
TRBV29-1	TRBJ2-2	TRBD1	NA	TGCAGCGCCAACAGGGGGAACACCGGGGAGCTGTTTTTT	CSANRGNTGELFF
TRBV9	TRBJ2-3	TRBD2	NA	TGTGCCAGCAGCCCAGGACTAGCGGGGTTCACAGATACGCAGTATTTT	CASSPGLAGFTDTQYF
TRBV28	TRBJ2-7	TRBD1	NA	TGTGCCAGCTATGGCCCGGGACAGGGTTACGAGCAGTACTTC	CASYGPGQGYEQYF
TRBV19	TRBJ1-5	NA	NA	TGTGCCAGTAGTATCGCCGTGGAGGATTGGGGTAGCAATCAGCCCCAGCATTTT	CASSIAVEDWGSNQPQHF
TRBV28	TRBJ2-3	NA	NA	TGTGCCAGCAGGTCTACTTTCGGCCGGGTAGATACGCAGTATTTT	CASRSTFGRVDTQYF
TRBV28	TRBJ2-7	TRBD1	NA	TGTGCCAGCAGTTGGGGGACAGGGACCTACGAGCAGTACTTC	CASSWGTGTYEQYF
TRBV5-1	TRBJ2-7	TRBD2	NA	TGCGCCAGCAGCTTGGTTGTTAGCGGGGGGTCGTACGAGCAGTACTTC	CASSLVVSGGSYEQYF